The 24 T cell receptor beta chains below come from one sample, sequenced in a study of blood T cells in healthy people across ages. Primers used in a second PCR of roughly 6 to 11 cycles were a sample-barcoded 5' primer and a J-beta primer mix. TCRdb independently ran MiXCR on the 5' RACE reads; one entry per CDR3 protein. Among some 640,000 distinct CDR3 sequences listed, approximately 50% were seen once. What was sequenced was blood. The receptors here all came from a woman in her sixties or seventies in good health.

The genes are TRBV27 and TRBJ2-7; 9 positions match TRBD2. This CDR3 region has 16 residues. V dropped 3 bases and J dropped 3; count of bases not matched to a gene: 9. The V gene's germline CDR1 is MNHEY and CDR2 SMNVEV (reference sequence). The CDR3 loop reads CASSFLKAGGYYEQYF. DNA of the CDR3: TGTGCCAGCAGTTTCTTAAAAGCGGGGGGTTACTACGAGCAGTACTTC.

This clonotype was seen only once. The V call is TRBV25-1, the J call TRBJ1-2; D uncertain. Germline loops: CDR1 MGHDK, CDR2 SYGVNS. This CDR3 spans 16 amino acids. Trimming took 3 bases from V and 7 from J, leaving 21 bases between them. The CDR3 is CASSDPWGYDGAGYTF. The DNA of the CDR3 is TGTGCCAGCAGTGACCCTTGGGGTTATGACGGTGCTGGCTACACCTTC.

The V gene is TRBV12-3 or TRBV12-4, the J gene TRBJ2-7; 10 positions agree with TRBD1. The CDR3 spans 16 residues. J was trimmed by 0 bases and V by 5 bases; bases with no gene match: 7. The CDR3 nucleotides read TGTGCCAGCAGTCCCCGGGACAGGGGCATCTCCTACGAGCAGTACTTC. Translation gives CASSPRDRGISYEQYF.

This clonotype has more than one count but fewer than ten. V gene TRBV20-1 combines with J gene TRBJ2-7, with D tentatively TRBD1 (5 bases). Trimming pared 1 base from V and 4 bases from J, leaving 14 bases between. CDR3 length equals 14 residues. Germline CDR1 reads DFQATT; CDR2 reads SNEGSKA (reference sequence). CDR3 DNA: TGCAGTGCTAGAGTGTCGGCCAGGGTTTACGAGCAGTACTTC. It is translated as CSARVSARVYEQYF.

The V and J genes are TRBV20-1 and TRBJ2-5, with 11 bases lining up with TRBD2. After removal of 2 bases from V and 3 bases from J, the junction contained 8 bases not matched to a gene. CDR1 is DFQATT, CDR2 SNEGSKA, per germline (reference sequence). The CDR3 has 16 amino acids. DNA of the CDR3: TGCAGTGCTAGAAGGCTAGCGGGAGGCGACAAAGAGACCCAGTACTTC. This gives the protein CSARRLAGGDKETQYF.

The gene calls are TRBV20-1 and TRBJ2-2, with D perhaps matching TRBD1 or TRBD2 (5 bases each). V was pared by 0 bases and J by 1 base, with 9 bases between. CDR1 and CDR2 (germline): DFQATT, SNEGSKA (reference sequence). This CDR3 is 15 amino acids long. CDR3 in DNA: TGCAGTGCTAGAGATGGGACGCGGAACACCGGGGAGCTGTTTTTT. It codes for CSARDGTRNTGELFF.

The chain links TRBV24-1 to TRBJ2-1; D is unresolved. Germline CDR1 is KGHDR and CDR2 is SFDVKD. Trimming took off 2 bases at V and 5 bases at J, with 9 bases between the two ends. CDR3 size: 14 residues. CDR3 protein: CATSDWQRNNEQFF. The CDR3 nucleotides are TGTGCCACCAGTGATTGGCAGAGAAACAATGAGCAGTTCTTC.

The chain has TRBV9 and TRBJ2-7; 7 nucleotides agree with TRBD2. Losses at the gene ends were 3 bases for V and 2 bases for J; bases not matched to a gene: 8. CDR3 length: 15 amino acids. Germline lookup yields CDR1 SGDLS and CDR2 YYNGEE. The CDR3 DNA follows: TGTGCCAGCAGCGCCTCCGGGACTAATACCTACGAGCAGTACTTC. Protein product: CASSASGTNTYEQYF.

J is TRBJ2-1 and V is TRBV6-5, with D tentatively TRBD2 (6 bases). Germline CDR1 and CDR2: MNHEY and SVGAGI. The V gene lost 2 bases and the J gene lost 7 bases, with 24 bases spanning the gap. The CDR3 length is 18 residues. CDR3 sequence reads: CASSYRGLERGFWNEQFF. In DNA form, the CDR3 reads TGTGCCAGCAGTTACCGGGGGTTGGAGAGGGGTTTTTGGAATGAGCAGTTCTTC.

The chain joins TRBV6-1 to TRBJ2-2, with a possible D match to TRBD1 (5 bases). Germline lookup yields CDR1 MNHNS and CDR2 SASEGT. CDR3 length: 15 residues. V was pared by 7 bases and J by 1 base, with 13 bases between. The DNA for the CDR3 is TGTGCCAGCAAGGCAGGGCGTATGAACACCGGGGAGCTGTTTTTT. Residues: CASKAGRMNTGELFF.

V is TRBV20-1 and J is TRBJ2-5, with 10 bases matching TRBD2. This CDR3 comprises 15 residues. Germline CDR1 is DFQATT and CDR2 is SNEGSKA (reference sequence). After removal of 1 base from V and 2 bases from J, the junction contained 4 bases not matched to a gene. The CDR3 sequence is CSARGTSGNQETQYF. CDR3 DNA: TGCAGTGCTAGAGGGACTAGCGGTAATCAAGAGACCCAGTACTTC.

The V and J genes are TRBV5-1 and TRBJ2-4; D remains ambiguous. The V end was cut by 4 bases, the J end by 0 bases, with 14 bases between. From germline, CDR1 is SGHRS and CDR2 YFSETQ. There are 16 residues in the CDR3. The CDR3 nucleotides are TGCGCCAGCAGCCTGGGAAGAAGGGTAGCCAAAAACATTCAGTACTTC. Protein: CASSLGRRVAKNIQYF.

This rearrangement joins TRBV6-2 or TRBV6-3 to TRBJ2-1; 13 bases line up with TRBD2. There are 20 residues in the CDR3. With V trimmed by 0 bases and J by 3 bases, 11 bases remained unmatched. CDR1 and CDR2 from the germline V gene are MNHEY and SVGEGT. The CDR3 DNA reads TGTGCCAGCAGTTACTCGAGGGGTGGACTAGCGGGAGCCGGCTACAATGAGCAGTTCTTC. This sequence encodes CASSYSRGGLAGAGYNEQFF.

The rearrangement links TRBV3-1 to TRBJ2-1, with 7 bases identical to TRBD2. Germline V gene data show CDR1 as LGHDT and CDR2 as YNNKEL (reference sequence). The CDR3 is 15 residues long. V was pared by 3 bases and J by 1 base, with 3 bases of the junction left unmatched. Here the CDR3 reads CASSQLAVSYNEQFF. DNA for the CDR3: TGTGCCAGCAGCCAGCTAGCGGTTTCCTACAATGAGCAGTTCTTC.

The rearrangement uses TRBV20-1 and TRBJ1-2, with 7 bases that match TRBD1. The CDR3 runs 14 residues. Germline V gene sequence: CDR1 DFQATT, CDR2 SNEGSKA (reference sequence). The junction had 6 bases not matched to a gene; V was cut back by 3 bases and J by 2 bases. As DNA, the CDR3 is TGCAGTGCTAGCCCGGACAGGAGCAACTATGGCTACACCTTC. Its protein is CSASPDRSNYGYTF.

This rearrangement joins TRBV5-1 to TRBJ2-3, with D perhaps matching TRBD1 or TRBD2 (5 bases each). This CDR3 contains 15 residues. V was trimmed by 0 bases and J by 2 bases, leaving 10 bases between them. CDR1 SGHRS and CDR2 YFSETQ come from the germline V gene. This CDR3 is CASSLVGTTTDTQYF. In DNA form, the CDR3 reads TGCGCCAGCAGCTTGGTGGGGACCACCACAGATACGCAGTATTTT. Together with reference TRBV5-1 and TRBJ2-3, the CDR3 gives the full variable domain: KAGVTQTPRYLIKTRGQQVTLSCSPISGHRSVSWYQQTPGQGLQFLFEYFSETQRNKGNFPGRFSGRQFSNSRSEMNVSTLELGDSALYLCASSLVGTTTDTQYFGPGTRLTVL.

This clonotype was recorded a few times. The rearrangement joins TRBV18 to TRBJ1-1; D call uncertain. Deletions cut 5 bases from V and 2 bases from J, with 9 bases between. The CDR3 is 13 residues long. Germline V gene sequence: CDR1 KGHSH, CDR2 LQKENI. The CDR3 nucleotides are TGTGCCAGCTCAACGGACGGCAACACTGAAGCTTTCTTT. Protein product: CASSTDGNTEAFF.

This clonotype was observed a few times. The chain recombines TRBV5-1 with TRBJ2-6; D ambiguous. This CDR3 is 17 amino acids long. V was shortened by 5 bases and J by 3 bases, with 18 bases between the two germline ends. CDR1 SGHRS and CDR2 YFSETQ come from the germline V gene. The CDR3 protein is CASSPPRNMGGANVLTF. For the CDR3, the DNA is TGCGCCAGCAGTCCGCCGAGAAACATGGGTGGGGCCAACGTCCTGACTTTC.

The chain has TRBV29-1 and TRBJ2-4, with a possible D match to TRBD2 (5 bases). The DNA matches TRBJ2-7 better at its end, which makes the J call doubtful. This CDR3 comprises 14 residues. Looked up from germline, CDR1 is SQVTM and CDR2 is ANQGSEA. The CDR3 DNA is TGCAGCGTCCAGGACTTCTTTCTTTCCCACGAGCAGTACTTC. Its translation: CSVQDFFLSHEQYF.

The rearrangement uses TRBV20-1 and TRBJ2-7; no reliable D call. The CDR3 has 14 residues. In germline, CDR1 is DFQATT, CDR2 SNEGSKA (reference sequence). The V and J ends lost 3 bases and 1 base respectively, with 13 bases between them. This chain's CDR3 is CSASADVTSYEQYF. The DNA for the CDR3 is TGCAGTGCTAGCGCGGACGTAACTTCCTACGAGCAGTACTTC.

The chain employs TRBV6-1 and TRBJ1-1; 10 bases map to TRBD1. The CDR3 is 15 residues long. Trimming removed 7 bases from V and 4 bases from J; junction bases left unmatched: 9. Germline V gene data show CDR1 as MNHNS and CDR2 as SASEGT. CDR3 bases: TGTGCCAGCATCGAGGAGGGACAGGGGTTCACTGAAGCTTTCTTT. Protein: CASIEEGQGFTEAFF.

The chain carries TRBV6-6 and TRBJ1-2, with a weak D call TRBD1 (5 bases). Germline loops: CDR1 MNHNY, CDR2 SVGAGI (reference sequence). This CDR3 contains 17 residues. The V and J ends lost 0 bases and 3 bases respectively, with 17 bases between them. The DNA of the CDR3 is TGTGCCAGCAGTTACTCGATGCTTGGCAGGGAGGACTATGGCTACACCTTC. The encoded protein is CASSYSMLGREDYGYTF.

CDR3 nucleotides: TGTGCCAGCAGCTTGGCGAGCGGAGGTACCTACGAGCAGTACTTC. This encodes CASSLASGGTYEQYF. The chain is built from TRBV5-4 and TRBJ2-5; D might be TRBD2 (5 bases). The DNA end lines up better with TRBJ2-7; the J call may be wrong. This CDR3 spans 15 amino acids. Germline V CDR1 and CDR2: SGHNT, YYREEE (reference sequence).

The chain couples TRBV11-2 to TRBJ2-3; 8 bases are a match to TRBD2. Losses at the gene ends were 3 bases for V and 2 bases for J; bases not matched to a gene: 7. From germline, CDR1 is SGHAT and CDR2 FQNNGV. This CDR3 has 16 residues. The CDR3 is CASSLKSGSLTDTQYF. The CDR3 DNA reads as TGTGCCAGCAGCTTGAAGAGCGGGAGTCTCACAGATACGCAGTATTTT.